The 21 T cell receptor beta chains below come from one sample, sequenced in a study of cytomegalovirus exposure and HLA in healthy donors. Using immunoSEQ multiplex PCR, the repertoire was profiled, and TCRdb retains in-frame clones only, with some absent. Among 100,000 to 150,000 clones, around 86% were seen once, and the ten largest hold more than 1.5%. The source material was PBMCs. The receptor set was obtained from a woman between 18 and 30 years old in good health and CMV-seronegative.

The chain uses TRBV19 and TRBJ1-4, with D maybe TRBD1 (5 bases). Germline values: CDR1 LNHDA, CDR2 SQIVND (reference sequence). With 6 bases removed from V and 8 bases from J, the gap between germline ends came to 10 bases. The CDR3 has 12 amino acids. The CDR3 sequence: CASSWGVEKLFF. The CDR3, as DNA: TGTGCCAGTAGCTGGGGGGTGGAAAAACTGTTTTTT. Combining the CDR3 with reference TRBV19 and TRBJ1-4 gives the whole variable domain DGGITQSPKYLFRKEGQNVTLSCEQNLNHDAMYWYRQDPGQGLRLIYYSQIVNDFQKGDIAEGYSVSREKKESFPLTVTSAQKNPTAFYLCASSWGVEKLFFGSGTQLSVL.

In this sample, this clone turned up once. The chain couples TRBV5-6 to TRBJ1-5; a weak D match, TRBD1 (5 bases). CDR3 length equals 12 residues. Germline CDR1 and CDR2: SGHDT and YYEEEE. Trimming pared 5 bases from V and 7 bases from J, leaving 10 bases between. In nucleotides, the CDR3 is TGTGCCAGCAGGGGGGGTTTGCAGCCCCAGCATTTT. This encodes CASRGGLQPQHF.

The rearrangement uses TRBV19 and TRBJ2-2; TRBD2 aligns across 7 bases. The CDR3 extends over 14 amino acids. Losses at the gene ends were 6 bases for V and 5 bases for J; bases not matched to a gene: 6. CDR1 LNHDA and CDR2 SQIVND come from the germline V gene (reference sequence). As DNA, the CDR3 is TGTGCCAGTAGGTTTGGCGGGAGTACCGGGGAGCTGTTTTTT. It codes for CASRFGGSTGELFF.

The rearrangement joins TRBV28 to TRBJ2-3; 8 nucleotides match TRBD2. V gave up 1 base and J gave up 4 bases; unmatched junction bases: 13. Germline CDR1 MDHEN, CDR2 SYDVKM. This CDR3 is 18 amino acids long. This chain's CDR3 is CASSLLSLLAGRSDTQYF. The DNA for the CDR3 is TGTGCCAGCAGTTTATTATCGTTGTTAGCGGGAAGGTCAGATACGCAGTATTTT. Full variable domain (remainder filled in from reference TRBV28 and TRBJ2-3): DVKVTQSSRYLVKRTGEKVFLECVQDMDHENMFWYRQDPGLGLRLIYFSYDVKMKEKGDIPEGYSVSREKKERFSLILESASTNQTSMYLCASSLLSLLAGRSDTQYFGPGTRLTVL.

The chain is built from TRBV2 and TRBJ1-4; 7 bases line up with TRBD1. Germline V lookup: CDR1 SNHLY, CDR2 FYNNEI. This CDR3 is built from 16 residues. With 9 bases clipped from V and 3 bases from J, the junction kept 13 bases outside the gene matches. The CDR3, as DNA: TGTGCCAGTATGACGAGACAGGGAAGGGCTAATGAAAAACTGTTTTTT. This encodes CASMTRQGRANEKLFF.

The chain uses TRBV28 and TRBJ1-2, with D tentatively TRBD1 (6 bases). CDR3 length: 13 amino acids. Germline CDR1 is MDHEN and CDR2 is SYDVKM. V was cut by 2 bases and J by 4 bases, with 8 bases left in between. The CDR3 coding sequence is TGTGCCAGCAGTTTACAGGGGTTCTATGGCTACACCTTC. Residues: CASSLQGFYGYTF.

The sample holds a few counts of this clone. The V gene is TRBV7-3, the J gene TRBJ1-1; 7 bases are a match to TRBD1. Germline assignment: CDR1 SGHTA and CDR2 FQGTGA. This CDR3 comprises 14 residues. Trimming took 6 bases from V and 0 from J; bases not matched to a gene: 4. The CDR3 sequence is CASSKTGMNTEAFF. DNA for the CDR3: TGTGCCAGCAGTAAGACAGGGATGAACACTGAAGCTTTCTTT.

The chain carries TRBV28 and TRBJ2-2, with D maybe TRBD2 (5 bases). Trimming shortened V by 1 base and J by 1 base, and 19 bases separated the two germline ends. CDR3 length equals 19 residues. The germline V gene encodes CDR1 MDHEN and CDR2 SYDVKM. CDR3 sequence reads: CASSLFGISNGLNTGELFF. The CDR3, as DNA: TGTGCCAGCAGTTTATTCGGGATTTCTAACGGTTTGAACACCGGGGAGCTGTTTTTT.

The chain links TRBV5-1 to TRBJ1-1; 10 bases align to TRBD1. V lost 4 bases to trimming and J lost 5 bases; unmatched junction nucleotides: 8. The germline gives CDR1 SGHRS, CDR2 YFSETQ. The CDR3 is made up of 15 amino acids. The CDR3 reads CASSTGTGVGTEAFF. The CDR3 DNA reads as TGCGCCAGCAGCACCGGGACAGGGGTCGGAACTGAAGCTTTCTTT.

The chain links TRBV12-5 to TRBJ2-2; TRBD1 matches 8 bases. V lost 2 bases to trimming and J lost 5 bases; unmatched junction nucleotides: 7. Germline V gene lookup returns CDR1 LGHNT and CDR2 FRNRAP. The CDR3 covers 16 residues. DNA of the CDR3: TGTGCTAGTGGTTTGTCCCAGGGGGCGCGGACCGGGGAGCTGTTTTTT. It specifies CASGLSQGARTGELFF.

CDR3 in DNA: TGTGCCAGAGTTCCTGGACTGGGGAACACTGAAGCTTTCTTT. Protein product: CARVPGLGNTEAFF. This rearrangement joins TRBV28 to TRBJ1-1; D not resolved. This CDR3 is built from 14 residues. Germline loops: CDR1 MDHEN, CDR2 SYDVKM. V lost 9 bases, J lost 1 base, and 15 bases lay in between.

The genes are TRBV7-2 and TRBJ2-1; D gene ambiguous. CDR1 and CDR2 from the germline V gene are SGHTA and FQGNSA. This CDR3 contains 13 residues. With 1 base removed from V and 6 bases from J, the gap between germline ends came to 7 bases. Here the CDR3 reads CASSLGSINEQFF. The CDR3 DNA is TGTGCCAGCAGCTTAGGGTCTATCAATGAGCAGTTCTTC.

CDR3 coding DNA: TGTGCCAGCACCCCAGGGGAGACCCAGTACTTC. Translation: CASTPGETQYF. The chain joins TRBV2 to TRBJ2-5; TRBD1 is a possible D gene (5 bases). CDR1 is SNHLY, CDR2 FYNNEI, per germline. The CDR3 consists of 11 residues. Trimming removed 7 bases from V and 5 bases from J, with 8 bases in between.

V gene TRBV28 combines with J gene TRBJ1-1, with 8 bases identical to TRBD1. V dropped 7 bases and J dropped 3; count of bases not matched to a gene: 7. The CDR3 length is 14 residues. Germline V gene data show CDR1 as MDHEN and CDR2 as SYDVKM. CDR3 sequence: CASTRGRFHTEAFF. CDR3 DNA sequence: TGTGCCAGCACCAGGGGGCGCTTCCACACTGAAGCTTTCTTT.

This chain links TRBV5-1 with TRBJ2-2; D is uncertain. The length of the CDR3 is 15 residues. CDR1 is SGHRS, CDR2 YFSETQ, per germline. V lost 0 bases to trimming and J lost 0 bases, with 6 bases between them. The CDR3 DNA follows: TGCGCCAGCAGCTTGGTTACGGCGAACACCGGGGAGCTGTTTTTT. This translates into CASSLVTANTGELFF. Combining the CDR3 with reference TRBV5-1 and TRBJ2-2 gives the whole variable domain KAGVTQTPRYLIKTRGQQVTLSCSPISGHRSVSWYQQTPGQGLQFLFEYFSETQRNKGNFPGRFSGRQFSNSRSEMNVSTLELGDSALYLCASSLVTANTGELFFGEGSRLTVL.

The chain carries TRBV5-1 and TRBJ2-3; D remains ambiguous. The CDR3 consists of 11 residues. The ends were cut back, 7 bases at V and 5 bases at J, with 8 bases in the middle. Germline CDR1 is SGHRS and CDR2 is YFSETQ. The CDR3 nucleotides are TGCGCCAGCGACTTAAAAGATACGCAGTATTTT. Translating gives CASDLKDTQYF.

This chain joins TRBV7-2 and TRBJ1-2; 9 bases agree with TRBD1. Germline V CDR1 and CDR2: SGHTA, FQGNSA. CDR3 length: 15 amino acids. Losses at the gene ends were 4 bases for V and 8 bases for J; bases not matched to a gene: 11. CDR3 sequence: CASSSYPGTGNGYTF. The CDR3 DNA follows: TGTGCCAGCAGCTCTTATCCCGGGACAGGGAACGGCTACACCTTC.

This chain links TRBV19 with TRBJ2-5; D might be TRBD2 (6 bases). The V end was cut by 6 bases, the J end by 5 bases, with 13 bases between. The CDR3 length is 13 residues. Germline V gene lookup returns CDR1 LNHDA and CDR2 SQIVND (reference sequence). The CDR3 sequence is CASSTRDSETQYF. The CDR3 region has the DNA TGTGCCAGTAGCACCAGGGACTCGGAGACCCAGTACTTC.

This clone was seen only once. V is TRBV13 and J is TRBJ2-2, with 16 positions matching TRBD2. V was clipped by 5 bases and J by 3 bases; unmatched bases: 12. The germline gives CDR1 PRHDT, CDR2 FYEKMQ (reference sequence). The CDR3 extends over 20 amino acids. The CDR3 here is CASSPHPGTSGREYTGELFF. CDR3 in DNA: TGTGCCAGCAGCCCCCATCCCGGGACTAGCGGGAGGGAGTACACCGGGGAGCTGTTTTTT.

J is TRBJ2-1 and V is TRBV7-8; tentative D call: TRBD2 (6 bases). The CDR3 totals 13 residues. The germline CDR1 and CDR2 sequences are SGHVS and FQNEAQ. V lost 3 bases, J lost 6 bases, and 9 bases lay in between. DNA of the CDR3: TGTGCCAGCAGCTTTCTCGGGAGCAATGAGCAGTTCTTC. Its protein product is CASSFLGSNEQFF.

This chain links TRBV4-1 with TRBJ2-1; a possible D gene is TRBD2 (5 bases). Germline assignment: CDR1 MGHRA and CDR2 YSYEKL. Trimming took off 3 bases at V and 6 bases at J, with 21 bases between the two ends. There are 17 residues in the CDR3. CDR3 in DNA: TGCGCCAGCAGCCACAAGAGAGCGGAGCCCGTCTCCAATGAGCAGTTCTTC. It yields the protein CASSHKRAEPVSNEQFF.